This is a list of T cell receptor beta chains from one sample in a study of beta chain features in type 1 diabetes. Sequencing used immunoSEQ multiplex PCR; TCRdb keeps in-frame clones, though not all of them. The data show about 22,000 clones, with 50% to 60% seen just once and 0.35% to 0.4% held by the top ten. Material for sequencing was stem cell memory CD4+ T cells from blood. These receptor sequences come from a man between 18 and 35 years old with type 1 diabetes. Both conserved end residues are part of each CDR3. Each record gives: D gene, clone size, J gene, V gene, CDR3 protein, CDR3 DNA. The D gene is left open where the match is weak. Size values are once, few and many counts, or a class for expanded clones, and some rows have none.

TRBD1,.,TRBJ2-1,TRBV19,CASSISLGQGPRNEQFF,TGTGCCAGTAGTATTAGTCTGGGACAGGGACCTCGCAATGAGCAGTTCTTC
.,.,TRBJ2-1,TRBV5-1,CASSLSPGGGEQFF,TGCGCCAGCAGCTTGAGCCCTGGGGGCGGGGAGCAGTTCTTC
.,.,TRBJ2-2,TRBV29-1,CSVEGRVNTGELFF,TGCAGCGTTGAAGGCAGGGTCAACACCGGGGAGCTGTTTTTT
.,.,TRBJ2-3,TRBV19,CASSVDSRADTQYF,TGTGCCAGTAGTGTTGACAGTCGGGCAGATACGCAGTATTTT
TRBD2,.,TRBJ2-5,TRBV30,CAWSLGGNQETQYF,TGTGCCTGGAGTTTGGGGGGGAACCAAGAGACCCAGTACTTC
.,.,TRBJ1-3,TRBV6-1,CASSRGISGNTIYF,TGTGCCAGCAGCAGAGGGATCTCTGGAAACACCATATATTTT
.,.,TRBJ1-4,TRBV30,CAWASAEKLFF,TGTGCCTGGGCGAGCGCTGAAAAACTGTTTTTT
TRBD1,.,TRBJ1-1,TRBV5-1,CASSSQGAATEAFF,TGCGCCAGCAGCTCACAGGGGGCTGCCACTGAAGCTTTCTTT
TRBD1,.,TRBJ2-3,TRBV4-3,CASSQEVPDRETDTQYF,TGCGCCAGCAGCCAAGAGGTTCCCGACAGGGAGACAGATACGCAGTATTTT
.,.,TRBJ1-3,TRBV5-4,CASSQIREGSGNTIYF,TGTGCCAGCAGCCAGATAAGGGAGGGCTCTGGAAACACCATATATTTT
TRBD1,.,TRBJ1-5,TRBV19,CASSIPGGSQPQHF,TGTGCCAGTAGTATCCCAGGGGGAAGTCAGCCCCAGCATTTT
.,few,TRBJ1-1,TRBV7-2,CASSLGAGNTEAFF,TGTGCCAGCAGCCTGGGTGCGGGGAACACTGAAGCTTTCTTT
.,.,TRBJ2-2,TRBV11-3,CASSPRGSGTGELFF,TGTGCCAGCAGCCCCCGGGGTAGCGGCACCGGGGAGCTGTTTTTT
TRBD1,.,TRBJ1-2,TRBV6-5,CASSYGTGVGYTF,TGTGCCAGCAGTTACGGGACAGGGGTTGGCTACACCTTC
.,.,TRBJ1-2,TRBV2,CATTYTGPGVGGYTF,TGTGCCACCACTTACACAGGGCCCGGGGTCGGCGGCTACACCTTC
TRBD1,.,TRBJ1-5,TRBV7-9,CASSLGQGWDQPQHF,TGTGCCAGCAGCCTGGGACAGGGTTGGGATCAGCCCCAGCATTTT
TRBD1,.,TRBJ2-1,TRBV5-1,CASSTLGGTGNNEQFF,TGCGCCAGCAGCACCCTAGGCGGGACAGGGAACAATGAGCAGTTCTTC
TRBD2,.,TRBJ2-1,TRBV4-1,CASSHPLLAGGSYNEQFF,TGCGCCAGCAGCCACCCACTATTAGCGGGAGGCTCCTACAATGAGCAGTTCTTC
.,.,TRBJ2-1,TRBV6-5,CASSYSSTRSYNEQFF,TGTGCCAGCAGTTACTCGTCGACTCGCTCCTACAATGAGCAGTTCTTC
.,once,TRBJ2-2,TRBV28,CGLRGSHTGELFF,TGTGGTCTAAGGGGATCGCACACCGGGGAGCTGTTTTTT
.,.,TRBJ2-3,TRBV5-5,CASERTATRTDTQYF,TGTGCCAGCGAAAGGACAGCCACCCGCACAGATACGCAGTATTTT
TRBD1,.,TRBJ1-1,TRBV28,CASSSRGSTGFEAFF,TGTGCCAGCAGTTCGAGGGGATCGACAGGGTTTGAAGCTTTCTTT
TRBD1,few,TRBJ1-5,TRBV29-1,CSDHRQGYQPQHF,TGCAGCGACCACCGACAGGGCTATCAGCCCCAGCATTTT
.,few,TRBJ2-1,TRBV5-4,CASSSQYSYNEQFF,TGTGCCAGCAGCTCCCAGTACTCCTACAATGAGCAGTTCTTC
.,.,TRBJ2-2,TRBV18,CASSQQGATGELFF,TGTGCCAGCTCACAACAGGGTGCCACCGGGGAGCTGTTTTTT
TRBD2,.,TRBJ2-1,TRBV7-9,CASIKAGGNNEQFF,TGTGCCAGCATCAAAGCGGGAGGGAATAATGAGCAGTTCTTC
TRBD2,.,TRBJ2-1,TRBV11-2,CASSLRAGGPHEQFF,TGTGCCAGCAGCTTAAGAGCGGGAGGGCCCCATGAGCAGTTCTTC
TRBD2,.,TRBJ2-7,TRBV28,CASRGGYEQYF,TGTGCCAGCAGGGGGGGGTACGAGCAGTACTTC
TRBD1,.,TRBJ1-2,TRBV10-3,CAISQAGGLFGYTF,TGTGCCATCAGCCAGGCAGGGGGCCTTTTTGGCTACACCTTC
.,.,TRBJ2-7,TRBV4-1,CASSPGLTEIYEQYF,TGCGCCAGCAGCCCAGGTCTGACAGAAATCTACGAGCAGTACTTC
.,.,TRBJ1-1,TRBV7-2,CASRPTENTEAFF,TGTGCCAGCAGGCCGACAGAGAACACTGAAGCTTTCTTT
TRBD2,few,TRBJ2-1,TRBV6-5,CASSYLAGLYNEQFF,TGTGCCAGCAGTTACTTAGCGGGACTCTACAATGAGCAGTTCTTC
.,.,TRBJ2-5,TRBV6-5,CASSYSPGVQETQYF,TGTGCCAGCAGTTACTCTCCAGGGGTACAAGAGACCCAGTACTTC
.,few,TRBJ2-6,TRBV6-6,CASGPGANVLTF,TGTGCCAGCGGGCCCGGGGCCAACGTCCTGACTTTC
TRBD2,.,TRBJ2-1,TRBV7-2,CASSLSVAGVLNEQFF,TGTGCCAGCAGCTTATCGGTAGCGGGAGTACTCAATGAGCAGTTCTTC
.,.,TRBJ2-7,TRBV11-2,CASSLNDYMRQYF,TGTGCCAGCAGCTTAAACGACTACATGCGGCAGTACTTC
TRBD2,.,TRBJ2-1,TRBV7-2,CASSFRARTSLLNEQFF,TGTGCCAGCAGCTTTAGAGCTAGGACTAGCCTGCTGAATGAGCAGTTCTTC
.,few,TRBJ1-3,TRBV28,CASSLSEHTIYF,TGTGCCAGCAGTTTGTCAGAACACACCATATATTTT
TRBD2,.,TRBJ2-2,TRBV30,CAWSTSRLGGAGELFF,TGTGCCTGGAGTACAAGTCGGCTGGGGGGGGCCGGGGAGCTGTTTTTT
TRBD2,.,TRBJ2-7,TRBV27,CASRTSGDYEQYF,TGTGCCAGCAGAACTAGCGGAGACTACGAGCAGTACTTC
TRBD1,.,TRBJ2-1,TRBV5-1,CASSIRQGGFDRSYNEQFF,TGCGCCAGCAGCATCCGACAGGGTGGATTCGACCGCTCCTACAATGAGCAGTTCTTC
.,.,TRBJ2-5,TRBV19,CASSAQGETQYF,TGTGCCAGTAGTGCTCAGGGGGAGACCCAGTACTTC
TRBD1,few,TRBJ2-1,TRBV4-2,CASSQRSTGDNEQFF,TGTGCCAGCAGCCAACGCTCGACAGGGGACAATGAGCAGTTCTTC
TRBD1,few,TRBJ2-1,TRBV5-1,CASSSPWGTGGNEQFF,TGCGCCAGCAGCAGTCCGTGGGGGACAGGGGGTAACGAGCAGTTCTTC
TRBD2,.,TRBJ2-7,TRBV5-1,CASSSGTSGGPPNEQYF,TGCGCCAGCAGCTCCGGGACTAGCGGGGGACCTCCTAACGAGCAGTACTTC
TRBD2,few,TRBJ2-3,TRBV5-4,CASRSGTSGGTDTQYF,TGTGCCAGCAGATCTGGGACTAGCGGGGGTACAGATACGCAGTATTTT
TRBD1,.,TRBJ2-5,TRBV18,CASSRVQGEETQYF,TGTGCCAGCTCACGAGTACAGGGGGAAGAGACCCAGTACTTC
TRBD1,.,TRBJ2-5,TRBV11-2,CASSSGTGRETQYF,TGTGCCAGCAGCTCGGGGACAGGGCGGGAGACCCAGTACTTC